The rows below give T cell receptor beta chains drawn from one sample of a study of T-cell reconstitution after alpha-beta-depleted transplantation in children. TCRdb passed the PCR reads through MiXCR, listing each CDR3 protein once. Seen here are 250,000 to 300,000 distinct CDR3 sequences, over 9.5% observed once, and the top ten hold around 7.6%. Source: PBMCs, taken before TCRalphabeta/CD19-depleted stem cell transplant. The origin of the receptors is a boy under three years old with acute myeloid leukemia, due to receive a stem cell transplant. CDR3s include the opening cysteine and the closing phenylalanine or tryptophan. A D gene is named only where the DNA matches it firmly. Only some rows state a clone size, as once, few, many or a class for expanded clones.

len: 12
v_gene: TRBV12-3/TRBV12-4
j_gene: TRBJ2-7
abundance: many
d_gene: NA
CDR3aa: CASSPKPYEQYF
CDR3nt: TGTGCCAGCAGCCCCAAACCCTACGAGCAGTACTTC

len: 15
v_gene: TRBV5-5
j_gene: TRBJ2-7
abundance: many
d_gene: NA
CDR3aa: CASSPLTQLSYEQYF
CDR3nt: TGTGCCAGCAGCCCTCTAACCCAATTGTCCTACGAGCAGTACTTC

len: 14
v_gene: TRBV7-9
j_gene: TRBJ2-7
abundance: NA
d_gene: NA
CDR3aa: CASSSSGTSYEQYF
CDR3nt: TGTGCCAGCAGCTCCTCCGGGACCTCCTACGAGCAGTACTTC

len: 17
v_gene: TRBV18
j_gene: TRBJ2-1
abundance: few
d_gene: NA
CDR3aa: CASSPLPSSPIYNEQFF
CDR3nt: TGTGCCAGCTCACCACTCCCGTCCAGCCCCATATACAATGAGCAGTTCTTC

len: 13
v_gene: TRBV24-1
j_gene: TRBJ2-1
abundance: once
d_gene: NA
CDR3aa: CATSDQNHNEQFF
CDR3nt: TGTGCCACCAGTGACCAGAATCACAATGAGCAGTTCTTC

len: 15
v_gene: TRBV5-1
j_gene: TRBJ2-1
abundance: many
d_gene: NA
CDR3aa: CASSLGGKARNEQFF
CDR3nt: TGCGCCAGCAGCTTGGGAGGGAAAGCCCGCAATGAGCAGTTCTTC

len: 18
v_gene: TRBV28
j_gene: TRBJ2-3
abundance: few
d_gene: TRBD1
CDR3aa: CASSTPSPVGQGADTQYF
CDR3nt: TGTGCCAGCAGTACTCCTTCTCCCGTGGGACAGGGGGCAGATACGCAGTATTTT

len: 13
v_gene: TRBV27
j_gene: TRBJ2-7
abundance: NA
d_gene: NA
CDR3aa: CASSYTGRYEQYF
CDR3nt: TGTGCCAGCAGTTATACAGGGCGCTACGAGCAGTACTTC

len: 15
v_gene: TRBV5-1
j_gene: TRBJ2-3
abundance: few
d_gene: TRBD2
CDR3aa: CASSLPAGGSDTQYF
CDR3nt: TGCGCCAGCAGCCTGCCGGCGGGGGGATCAGATACGCAGTATTTT

len: 14
v_gene: TRBV5-1
j_gene: TRBJ2-5
abundance: many
d_gene: NA
CDR3aa: CASSPERFSETQYF
CDR3nt: TGCGCCAGCAGCCCCGAACGCTTCTCAGAGACCCAGTACTTC

len: 15
v_gene: TRBV28
j_gene: TRBJ2-5
abundance: many
d_gene: NA
CDR3aa: CASSLTGGGQETQYF
CDR3nt: TGTGCCAGCAGTTTAACCGGCGGAGGGCAGGAGACCCAGTACTTC

len: 16
v_gene: TRBV7-3
j_gene: TRBJ2-1
abundance: many
d_gene: TRBD2
CDR3aa: CASSLKAGFSYNEQFF
CDR3nt: TGTGCCAGCAGCTTAAAAGCGGGGTTCTCCTACAATGAGCAGTTCTTC

len: 12
v_gene: TRBV20-1
j_gene: TRBJ1-4
abundance: few
d_gene: TRBD1
CDR3aa: CSGTGPNEKLFF
CDR3nt: TGCAGTGGGACAGGGCCTAATGAAAAACTGTTTTTT

len: 17
v_gene: TRBV28
j_gene: TRBJ2-3
abundance: many
d_gene: TRBD2
CDR3aa: CASSLRALAGGTDTQYF
CDR3nt: TGTGCCAGCAGTTTACGGGCCCTAGCGGGGGGTACAGATACGCAGTATTTT

len: 16
v_gene: TRBV15
j_gene: TRBJ2-7
abundance: many
d_gene: NA
CDR3aa: CATSRDEGEGLYEQYF
CDR3nt: TGTGCCACCAGCAGAGACGAGGGGGAGGGACTCTACGAGCAGTACTTC

len: 17
v_gene: TRBV27
j_gene: TRBJ2-3
abundance: once
d_gene: NA
CDR3aa: CASSLLGGGTKQHTQYF
CDR3nt: TGTGCCAGCAGTTTATTAGGGGGTGGGACCAAACAACATACGCAGTATTTT

len: 15
v_gene: TRBV20-1
j_gene: TRBJ2-7
abundance: many
d_gene: NA
CDR3aa: CSARDWRENPYEQYF
CDR3nt: TGCAGTGCTAGAGATTGGAGGGAGAATCCCTACGAGCAGTACTTC

len: 13
v_gene: TRBV12-3/TRBV12-4
j_gene: TRBJ1-2
abundance: few
d_gene: NA
CDR3aa: CASSTGIREYYTF
CDR3nt: TGTGCCAGCAGCACCGGGATCCGGGAGTACTACACCTTC

len: 14
v_gene: TRBV10-3
j_gene: TRBJ2-3
abundance: many
d_gene: NA
CDR3aa: CAISLDTSTDTQYF
CDR3nt: TGTGCCATCAGTCTAGATACTAGCACAGATACGCAGTATTTT

len: 16
v_gene: TRBV7-9
j_gene: TRBJ2-1
abundance: many
d_gene: TRBD2
CDR3aa: CASSLRLAGGQNEQFF
CDR3nt: TGTGCCAGCAGCCTGCGACTAGCGGGAGGGCAAAATGAGCAGTTCTTC

len: 19
v_gene: TRBV4-1
j_gene: TRBJ1-5
abundance: many
d_gene: TRBD1
CDR3aa: CASSQEIFVLQGANQPQHF
CDR3nt: TGCGCCAGCAGCCAAGAGATCTTCGTATTACAGGGGGCCAATCAGCCCCAGCATTTT

len: 17
v_gene: TRBV12-3/TRBV12-4
j_gene: TRBJ2-2
abundance: few
d_gene: TRBD2
CDR3aa: CASSLRTSGRGTGELFF
CDR3nt: TGTGCCAGCAGTTTAAGGACTAGCGGGAGGGGTACCGGGGAGCTGTTTTTT

len: 13
v_gene: TRBV11-1
j_gene: TRBJ2-5
abundance: few
d_gene: NA
CDR3aa: CASSLLDGESQYF
CDR3nt: TGTGCCAGCAGCCTCCTCGATGGGGAGTCCCAGTACTTC

len: 15
v_gene: TRBV2
j_gene: TRBJ2-2
abundance: NA
d_gene: TRBD1
CDR3aa: CASSGDRGLPGELFF
CDR3nt: TGTGCCAGCAGTGGAGACAGGGGGCTTCCCGGGGAGCTGTTTTTT

len: 17
v_gene: TRBV28
j_gene: TRBJ2-1
abundance: many
d_gene: TRBD2
CDR3aa: CASSPNLLAGGHGEQFF
CDR3nt: TGTGCCAGCAGTCCCAATCTTCTAGCGGGAGGGCACGGTGAGCAGTTCTTC

len: 16
v_gene: TRBV7-9
j_gene: TRBJ1-6
abundance: few
d_gene: NA
CDR3aa: CASSPRGGAKNSPLHF
CDR3nt: TGTGCCAGCAGCCCTCGCGGGGGGGCGAAGAATTCACCCCTCCACTTT

len: 14
v_gene: TRBV6-1
j_gene: TRBJ1-1
abundance: many
d_gene: NA
CDR3aa: CASTPPQGGTEAFF
CDR3nt: TGTGCCAGCACCCCACCACAGGGCGGTACTGAAGCTTTCTTT

len: 12
v_gene: TRBV25-1
j_gene: TRBJ2-5
abundance: NA
d_gene: NA
CDR3aa: CASRGFGETQYF
CDR3nt: TGTGCCAGCAGGGGTTTTGGGGAGACCCAGTACTTC

len: 14
v_gene: TRBV6-1
j_gene: TRBJ2-3
abundance: many
d_gene: NA
CDR3aa: CASSEVGGTDTQYF
CDR3nt: TGTGCCAGCAGCGAGGTAGGGGGTACAGATACGCAGTATTTT

len: 13
v_gene: TRBV12-3/TRBV12-4
j_gene: TRBJ1-6
abundance: many
d_gene: NA
CDR3aa: CASSFLSKSPLHF
CDR3nt: TGTGCCAGCAGTTTCTTGTCCAAGTCACCCCTCCACTTT

len: 15
v_gene: TRBV5-1
j_gene: TRBJ2-1
abundance: many
d_gene: NA
CDR3aa: CASSLASFGVNEQFF
CDR3nt: TGCGCCAGCAGCTTGGCATCCTTCGGGGTCAATGAGCAGTTCTTC

len: 12
v_gene: TRBV6-5
j_gene: TRBJ1-6
abundance: many
d_gene: NA
CDR3aa: CASSFRGSPLHF
CDR3nt: TGTGCCAGCAGTTTCCGGGGTTCACCCCTCCACTTT

len: 14
v_gene: TRBV28
j_gene: TRBJ2-7
abundance: NA
d_gene: NA
CDR3aa: CASSPERSSYEQYF
CDR3nt: TGTGCCAGCTCACCAGAGAGGAGCTCCTACGAGCAGTACTTC

len: 14
v_gene: TRBV2
j_gene: TRBJ2-7
abundance: many
d_gene: TRBD1
CDR3aa: CASFVGQGAGEQYF
CDR3nt: TGTGCCAGCTTCGTGGGACAGGGGGCAGGCGAGCAGTACTTC

len: 15
v_gene: TRBV5-5
j_gene: TRBJ2-7
abundance: NA
d_gene: TRBD1
CDR3aa: CASSFATGAMYEQYF
CDR3nt: TGTGCCAGCAGCTTCGCTACAGGGGCTATGTACGAGCAGTACTTC

len: 13
v_gene: TRBV9
j_gene: TRBJ2-1
abundance: many
d_gene: NA
CDR3aa: CASSVGGLDEQFF
CDR3nt: TGTGCCAGCAGCGTAGGTGGTCTTGATGAGCAGTTCTTC

len: 15
v_gene: TRBV7-2
j_gene: TRBJ2-7
abundance: many
d_gene: NA
CDR3aa: CASSLEGGGGAEQYF
CDR3nt: TGTGCCAGCAGCTTAGAGGGGGGGGGAGGCGCCGAGCAGTACTTC

len: 16
v_gene: TRBV5-1
j_gene: TRBJ2-7
abundance: many
d_gene: NA
CDR3aa: CASSLERGAPVYEQYF
CDR3nt: TGCGCCAGCAGCTTGGAACGGGGAGCCCCAGTCTACGAGCAGTACTTC

len: 13
v_gene: TRBV29-1
j_gene: TRBJ2-1
abundance: many
d_gene: TRBD2
CDR3aa: CSVVAGGYNEQFF
CDR3nt: TGCAGCGTTGTAGCGGGAGGGTACAATGAGCAGTTCTTC

len: 13
v_gene: TRBV6-2/TRBV6-3
j_gene: TRBJ1-2
abundance: NA
d_gene: NA
CDR3aa: CASSAGTNYGYTF
CDR3nt: TGTGCCAGCAGTGCGGGGACTAACTATGGCTACACCTTC

len: 14
v_gene: TRBV7-6
j_gene: TRBJ1-2
abundance: NA
d_gene: NA
CDR3aa: CASSPGQFRYGYTF
CDR3nt: TGTGCCAGCAGCCCCGGACAGTTTCGCTATGGCTACACCTTC

len: 15
v_gene: TRBV28
j_gene: TRBJ2-3
abundance: NA
d_gene: NA
CDR3aa: CASSPDRRQTDTQYF
CDR3nt: TGTGCCAGCAGTCCCGATCGCCGACAGACAGATACGCAGTATTTT

len: 17
v_gene: TRBV7-2
j_gene: TRBJ1-4
abundance: many
d_gene: NA
CDR3aa: CASSFGIGRTLNEKLFF
CDR3nt: TGTGCCAGCAGCTTCGGCATAGGCAGGACCCTTAATGAAAAACTGTTTTTT

len: 14
v_gene: TRBV25-1
j_gene: TRBJ2-3
abundance: many
d_gene: NA
CDR3aa: CASSEQGKGDTQYF
CDR3nt: TGTGCCAGCAGTGAACAGGGGAAGGGGGATACGCAGTATTTT

len: 16
v_gene: TRBV12-3/TRBV12-4
j_gene: TRBJ2-2
abundance: many
d_gene: TRBD1
CDR3aa: CASKRDRGSDTGELFF
CDR3nt: TGTGCCAGCAAGCGCGACAGGGGGAGTGACACCGGGGAGCTGTTTTTT

len: 15
v_gene: TRBV6-1
j_gene: TRBJ1-6
abundance: many
d_gene: TRBD1
CDR3aa: CATKQGNGYNSPLHF
CDR3nt: TGTGCCACCAAACAGGGGAATGGCTATAATTCACCCCTCCACTTT

len: 14
v_gene: TRBV20-1
j_gene: TRBJ2-7
abundance: many
d_gene: NA
CDR3aa: CSARDIGLDHEQYF
CDR3nt: TGCAGTGCTAGAGATATTGGGCTAGACCACGAGCAGTACTTC

len: 16
v_gene: TRBV7-9
j_gene: TRBJ2-1
abundance: many
d_gene: TRBD2
CDR3aa: CASSSPWGLGGNEQFF
CDR3nt: TGTGCCAGCAGCTCCCCATGGGGACTAGGGGGCAATGAGCAGTTCTTC

len: 13
v_gene: TRBV5-1
j_gene: TRBJ2-2
abundance: NA
d_gene: NA
CDR3aa: CASTSWDTGELFF
CDR3nt: TGCGCCAGCACCTCCTGGGACACCGGGGAGCTGTTTTTT

len: 15
v_gene: TRBV7-2
j_gene: TRBJ2-7
abundance: many
d_gene: NA
CDR3aa: CAISLATNPNYEQYF
CDR3nt: TGTGCCATCAGCTTAGCGACGAACCCCAACTACGAGCAGTACTTC

len: 17
v_gene: TRBV20-1
j_gene: TRBJ1-1
abundance: many
d_gene: NA
CDR3aa: CSARVSGMGAMNTEAFF
CDR3nt: TGCAGTGCTAGAGTTTCAGGGATGGGGGCAATGAACACTGAAGCTTTCTTT

len: 16
v_gene: TRBV28
j_gene: TRBJ2-2
abundance: many
d_gene: TRBD1
CDR3aa: CASSRDRGKNTGELFF
CDR3nt: TGTGCCAGCAGTCGCGACAGGGGGAAAAACACCGGGGAGCTGTTTTTT

len: 15
v_gene: TRBV4-2
j_gene: TRBJ2-1
abundance: many
d_gene: NA
CDR3aa: CASSHPGSAYNEQFF
CDR3nt: TGTGCCAGCAGCCACCCGGGATCAGCTTACAATGAGCAGTTCTTC

len: 13
v_gene: TRBV3-1
j_gene: TRBJ2-1
abundance: many
d_gene: NA
CDR3aa: CASSQRGVPEQFF
CDR3nt: TGTGCCAGCAGCCAGCGGGGTGTCCCTGAGCAGTTCTTC